A selection of T cell receptor beta chains follows, all from one sample in a study of blood T cell repertoires in COVID-19. Here immunoSEQ multiplex PCR was the method, and the copy in TCRdb shows in-frame clones only, minus some. The profile shows more than 150,000 clones, around 84% of them singletons. Sequencing was carried out using PBMCs or T cells enriched from blood (not recorded which). These receptors were taken from a woman between 50 and 59 years old who had recovered from COVID-19. CDR3s include the opening cysteine and the closing phenylalanine or tryptophan. Fields, in order: V gene, CDR3 protein.

V: TRBV18
CDR3: CASSQQNGGRDTQYF

V: TRBV2
CDR3: CATAPGTEYNSPLHF

V: TRBV29-1
CDR3: CSVADSFNQPQHF

V: TRBV25-1
CDR3: CASISRRNQPQHF

V: TRBV7-9
CDR3: CASSVNGESGNTIYF

V: TRBV6-5
CDR3: CASSYSREAESAFF

V: TRBV6-5
CDR3: CASAQTGYQPQHF

V: TRBV2
CDR3: CASRGLEGTQYF

V: TRBV19
CDR3: CATIDRVNEAFF

V: TRBV20-1
CDR3: CSAPNPPDSFF

V: TRBV7-9
CDR3: CASRSSSGSYEQYF

V: TRBV2
CDR3: CASKEAVYNEQFF

V: TRBV19
CDR3: CASSWTVSYNEQFF

V: TRBV3-1/TRBV3-2
CDR3: CASSQDISGGPPDTQYF

V: TRBV24-1
CDR3: CATSDAGTTDTQYF

V: TRBV2
CDR3: CASSGRNTEAFF

V: TRBV7-8
CDR3: CASSRAGGGANVLTF

V: TRBV5-1
CDR3: CASSPPGWVGNEQFF

V: TRBV5-5
CDR3: CASSLEAGLRQPQHF

V: TRBV18
CDR3: CASSPGQGATEAFF

V: TRBV7-8
CDR3: CASSQKLTGDMNTEAFF

V: TRBV25-1
CDR3: CASSGLGVGPQHF

V: TRBV3-1/TRBV3-2
CDR3: CASSQGRGTGGYTF

V: TRBV3-1/TRBV3-2
CDR3: CASSQEGGAGNQPQHF

V: TRBV4-3
CDR3: CASSQAWGGGAAGELFF